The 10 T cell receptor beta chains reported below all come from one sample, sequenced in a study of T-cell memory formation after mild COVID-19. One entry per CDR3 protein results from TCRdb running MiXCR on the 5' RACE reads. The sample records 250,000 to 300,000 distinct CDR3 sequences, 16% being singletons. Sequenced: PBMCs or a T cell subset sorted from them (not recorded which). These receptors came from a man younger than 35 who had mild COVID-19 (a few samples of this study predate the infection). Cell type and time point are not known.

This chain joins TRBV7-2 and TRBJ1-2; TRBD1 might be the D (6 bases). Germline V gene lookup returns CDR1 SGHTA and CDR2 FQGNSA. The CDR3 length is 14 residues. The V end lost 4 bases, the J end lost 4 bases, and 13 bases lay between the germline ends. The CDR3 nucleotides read TGTGCCAGCAGCTGGGGGGGCATGGGCTATGGCTACACCTTC. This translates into CASSWGGMGYGYTF.

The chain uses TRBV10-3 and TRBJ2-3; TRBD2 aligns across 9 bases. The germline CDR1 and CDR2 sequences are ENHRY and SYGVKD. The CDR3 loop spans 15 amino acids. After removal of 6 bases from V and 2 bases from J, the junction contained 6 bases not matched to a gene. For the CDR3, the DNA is TGTGCCATCAGGGCGGGACTAGCCTTCACAGATACGCAGTATTTT. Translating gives CAIRAGLAFTDTQYF.

The CDR3 bases are TGCAGCGCCGGACAGGGGATTAACTATGGCTACACCTTC. It translates to CSAGQGINYGYTF. V usage is TRBV29-1 and J usage is TRBJ1-2, with 9 positions matching TRBD1. Germline lookup yields CDR1 SQVTM and CDR2 ANQGSEA. This CDR3 has 13 amino acids. V gave up 7 bases and J gave up 1 base; unmatched junction bases: 4.

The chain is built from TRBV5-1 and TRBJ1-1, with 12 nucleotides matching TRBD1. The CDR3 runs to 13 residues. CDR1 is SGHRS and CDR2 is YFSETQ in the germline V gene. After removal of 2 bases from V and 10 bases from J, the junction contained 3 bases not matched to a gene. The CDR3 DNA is TGCGCCAGCAGCTTTGGGGACAGGGGGCTAGCTTTCTTT. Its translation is CASSFGDRGLAFF.

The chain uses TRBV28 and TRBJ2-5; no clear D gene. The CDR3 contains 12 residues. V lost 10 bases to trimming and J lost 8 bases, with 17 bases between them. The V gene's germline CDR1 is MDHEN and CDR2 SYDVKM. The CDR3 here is CATTVGWNTQYF. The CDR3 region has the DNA TGTGCCACCACTGTGGGGTGGAATACCCAGTACTTC. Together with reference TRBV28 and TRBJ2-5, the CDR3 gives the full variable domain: DVKVTQSSRYLVKRTGEKVFLECVQDMDHENMFWYRQDPGLGLRLIYFSYDVKMKEKGDIPEGYSVSREKKERFSLILESASTNQTSMYLCATTVGWNTQYFGPGTRLLVL.

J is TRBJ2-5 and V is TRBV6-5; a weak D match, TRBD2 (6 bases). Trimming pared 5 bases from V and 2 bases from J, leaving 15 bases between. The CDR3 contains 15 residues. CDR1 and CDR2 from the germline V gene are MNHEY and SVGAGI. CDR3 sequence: CASSRRVGGQETQYF. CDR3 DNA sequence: TGTGCCAGCAGTCGGCGTGTTGGGGGGCAAGAGACCCAGTACTTC.

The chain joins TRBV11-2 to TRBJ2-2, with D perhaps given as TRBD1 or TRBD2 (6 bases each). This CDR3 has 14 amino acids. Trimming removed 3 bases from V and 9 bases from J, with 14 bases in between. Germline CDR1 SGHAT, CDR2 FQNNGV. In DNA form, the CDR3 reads TGTGCCAGCAGCTTTCCCGGGGGCCCAAGGGAGCTGTTTTTT. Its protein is CASSFPGGPRELFF.

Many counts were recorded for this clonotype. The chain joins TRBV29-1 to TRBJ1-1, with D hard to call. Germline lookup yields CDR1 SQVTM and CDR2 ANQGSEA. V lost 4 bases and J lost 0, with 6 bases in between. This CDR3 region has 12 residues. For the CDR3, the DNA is TGCAGCGTTGGGAGCATGAACACTGAAGCTTTCTTT. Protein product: CSVGSMNTEAFF. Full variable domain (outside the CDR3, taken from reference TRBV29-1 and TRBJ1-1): SAVISQKPSRDICQRGTSLTIQCQVDSQVTMMFWYRQQPGQSLTLIATANQGSEATYESGFVIDKFPISRPNLTFSTLTVSNMSPEDSSIYLCSVGSMNTEAFFGQGTRLTVV.

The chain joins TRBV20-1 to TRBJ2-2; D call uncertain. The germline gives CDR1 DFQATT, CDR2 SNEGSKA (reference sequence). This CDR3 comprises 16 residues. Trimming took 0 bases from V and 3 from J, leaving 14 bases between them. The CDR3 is CSARDRKGWDTGELFF. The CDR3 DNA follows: TGCAGTGCTAGAGATCGAAAGGGCTGGGACACCGGGGAGCTGTTTTTT.

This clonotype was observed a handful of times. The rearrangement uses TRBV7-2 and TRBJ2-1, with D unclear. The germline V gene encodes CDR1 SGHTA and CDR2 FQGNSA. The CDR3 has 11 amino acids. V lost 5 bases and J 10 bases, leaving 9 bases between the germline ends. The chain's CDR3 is CASSPGWEQFF. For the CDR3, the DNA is TGTGCCAGCAGCCCCGGATGGGAGCAGTTCTTC.